By share, the clone carrying this TCR beta chain ranks as medium-sized. This entry comes from a study of shared clonotypes between healthy human individuals. The data were produced by immunoSEQ multiplex PCR, yet TCRdb's version contains in-frame clones alone and is incomplete. Here the sample spans hundreds of thousands of clones, approximately 75% being singletons. Germline V gives CDR1 SQVTM, CDR2 ANQGSEA. Unmatched junction bases numbered 3, after V lost 7 bases and J lost 7 bases. CDR3 length: 12 amino acids. Sequencing input: memory CD4+ T cells sorted from blood. Subset here: CD45RA-negative fraction. The clonotype comes from a woman younger than 45 in good health. The genes are TRBV29-1 and TRBJ2-1, with 11 nucleotides matching TRBD2. The CDR3 reads CSAGTSGNEQFF. In DNA form, the CDR3 reads TGCAGCGCTGGGACTAGCGGTAATGAGCAGTTCTTC.